This passage covers 19 T cell receptor beta chains from one sample sequenced in a study of identical twins. TCRdb re-derived calls from the 5' RACE reads in MiXCR, one entry per CDR3 protein. Of about 530,000 distinct CDR3 sequences listed, about 22% are singletons. These same records also appear under a second study, on yellow fever vaccine responses in identical twins.

Sequencing was carried out using CD4+ T cells sorted from blood. The source of these receptors is a woman aged 18-29 years in good health.

The chain carries TRBV29-1 and TRBJ2-4; D may be TRBD1 (6 bases). Germline CDR1 SQVTM, CDR2 ANQGSEA. The CDR3 length is 14 residues. V was clipped by 5 bases and J by 0 bases, with 11 bases between them. CDR3 protein: CSVRDIGAKNIQYF. Written as DNA, the CDR3 is TGCAGCGTTCGGGACATAGGAGCCAAAAACATTCAGTACTTC.

This clonotype was picked up a small number of times. The rearrangement joins TRBV25-1 to TRBJ2-3, with TRBD1 matching over 7 bases. V lost 1 base to trimming and J lost 1 base; unmatched junction nucleotides: 11. The length of the CDR3 is 18 residues. In germline, CDR1 is MGHDK, CDR2 SYGVNS. This CDR3 is CASSELPGGRWGTDTQYF. The CDR3 coding sequence is TGTGCCAGCAGTGAATTGCCAGGGGGACGATGGGGCACAGATACGCAGTATTTT.

This clonotype was detected a few times. The rearrangement links TRBV29-1 to TRBJ1-5, with D unclear. V was cut by 1 base and J by 2 bases, with 6 bases left in between. This CDR3 has 13 residues. Germline CDR1 reads SQVTM; CDR2 reads ANQGSEA. The CDR3 region is CSVEVGGNQPQHF. The CDR3 DNA reads as TGCAGCGTTGAAGTTGGAGGCAATCAGCCCCAGCATTTT.

In this sample, this clonotype turned up many times. V and J are TRBV28 and TRBJ2-7; 8 bases match TRBD1. The CDR3 has 14 residues. The V segment lost 6 bases and the J segment 4 bases; nucleotides outside the gene matches: 8. The germline V gene has CDR1 MDHEN and CDR2 SYDVKM. The CDR3 DNA reads TGTGCCAGCAGCACGACAGGGGCCGCATACGAGCAGTACTTC. This codes for CASSTTGAAYEQYF.

The rearrangement uses TRBV25-1 and TRBJ2-2; 10 positions match TRBD1. J lost 0 bases, V lost 0 bases, and 4 bases had no gene match. CDR3 length equals 18 residues. The germline CDR1 and CDR2 sequences are MGHDK and SYGVNS. The DNA for the CDR3 is TGTGCCAGCAGTGAATATGAGACAGGGGGCACGAACACCGGGGAGCTGTTTTTT. Its translation: CASSEYETGGTNTGELFF.

This clonotype occurred a few times. This rearrangement joins TRBV6-1 to TRBJ2-1; 11 nucleotides agree with TRBD2. Germline V lookup: CDR1 MNHNS, CDR2 SASEGT. J was trimmed by 9 bases and V by 5 bases; bases with no gene match: 9. The CDR3 covers 15 residues. The CDR3 region has the DNA TGTGCCAGCAGTAGCATAGCGGGAGGGCCCGGTGAGCAGTTCTTC. It translates to CASSSIAGGPGEQFF.

This clonotype was seen once. V is TRBV3-1 and J is TRBJ2-7; 8 bases are a match to TRBD1. This CDR3 has 14 amino acids. The germline gives CDR1 LGHDT, CDR2 YNNKEL (reference sequence). The CDR3 DNA reads TGTGCCAGCAGCCCAGCTGCGGGGACAGGCCCCTCGCACGTC. Translated: CASSPAAGTGPSHV.

This clonotype was seen only once. This rearrangement joins TRBV5-1 to TRBJ1-2, with D perhaps matching TRBD1 (6 bases). The V and J ends lost 5 bases and 0 bases respectively, with 11 bases between them. Germline CDR1 is SGHRS and CDR2 is YFSETQ. The CDR3 covers 14 residues. The CDR3 region has the DNA TGCGCCAGCAGAAACACAGGGTCTAACTATGGCTACACCTTC. Its protein is CASRNTGSNYGYTF.

This chain uses TRBV5-1 with TRBJ2-7, with 8 bases lining up with TRBD2. CDR1 is SGHRS and CDR2 is YFSETQ in the germline V gene. This CDR3 is built from 15 residues. The junction had 14 bases not matched to a gene; V was cut back by 7 bases and J by 5 bases. CDR3 bases: TGCGCCAGCGCTGTCTCAGCGGGACTAGGTAACGAGCAGTACTTC. Its protein product is CASAVSAGLGNEQYF.

CDR3 sequence (DNA): TGCAGTGCTCCCGAGGGGACTTACTCCTACAATGAGCAGTTCTTC. This codes for CSAPEGTYSYNEQFF. This chain links TRBV20-1 with TRBJ2-1, with D perhaps TRBD2 (6 bases). Germline CDR1 and CDR2: DFQATT and SNEGSKA (reference sequence). This CDR3 has 15 residues. The V and J ends lost 5 bases and 0 bases respectively, with 14 bases between them.

This clonotype was counted a few times. The V and J genes are TRBV7-8 and TRBJ2-7; D gene ambiguous. This CDR3 has 16 amino acids. Germline-derived CDR1 and CDR2 are SGHVS and FQNEAQ. The V gene lost 6 bases and the J gene lost 3 bases, with 21 bases spanning the gap. The CDR3 DNA is TGTGCCAGCAGGTCTAAGCCTCGGACGGACGACTACGAGCAGTACGTC. It translates to CASRSKPRTDDYEQYV.

This chain joins TRBV27 and TRBJ2-7, with D perhaps TRBD2 (5 bases). The V end lost 5 bases, the J end lost 4 bases, and 12 bases lay between the germline ends. Germline V gene data show CDR1 as MNHEY and CDR2 as SMNVEV (reference sequence). CDR3 size: 13 residues. The CDR3 sequence is CASSTGLTYEQYF. In nucleotides, the CDR3 is TGTGCCAGCAGTACCGGACTGACTTACGAGCAGTACTTC.

The CDR3 spells CASSVGTSGGVETQYF. CDR3 nucleotide sequence: TGTGCCAGCAGCGTAGGTACTAGCGGGGGGGTTGAGACCCAGTACTTC. V and J are TRBV9 and TRBJ2-5, with 13 bases aligning to TRBD2. CDR3 length equals 16 residues. Germline V CDR1 and CDR2: SGDLS, YYNGEE. Trimming took 0 bases from V and 5 from J; bases not matched to a gene: 4.

CDR3 protein: CASSQDPLGSDTQYF. The CDR3 bases are TGTGCCAGCAGCCAAGACCCCCTCGGGTCAGATACGCAGTATTTT. The chain employs TRBV14 and TRBJ2-3; D unclear. There are 15 residues in the CDR3. Trimming took off 0 bases at V and 4 bases at J, with 11 bases between the two ends. Germline values: CDR1 SGHDN, CDR2 FVKESK. The whole variable domain, filled in from reference TRBV14 and TRBJ2-3, reads EAGVTQFPSHSVIEKGQTVTLRCDPISGHDNLYWYRRVMGKEIKFLLHFVKESKQDESGMPNNRFLAERTGGTYSTLKVQPAELEDSGVYFCASSQDPLGSDTQYFGPGTRLTVL.

This clonotype was detected a few times. CDR3 loop: CASSQLAGAGSTDTQYF. CDR3 nucleotide sequence: TGTGCCAGTAGTCAACTAGCGGGAGCAGGAAGCACAGATACGCAGTATTTT. This chain uses TRBV19 with TRBJ2-3; 11 bases map to TRBD2. Trimming at V came to 5 bases and at J to 0 bases, leaving 7 bases not matched to a gene. Germline CDR1 reads LNHDA; CDR2 reads SQIVND (reference sequence). This CDR3 has 17 amino acids.

This clonotype was recorded a few times. The chain links TRBV12-3 or TRBV12-4 to TRBJ2-5; D gene unclear. Trimming stripped 3 bases from V and 10 bases from J, with 21 bases between. This CDR3 is built from 15 residues. As DNA, the CDR3 is TGTGCCAGCAGTTTGTCAGTAGGGCCGAGAGGTGGCCAGTACTTC. This sequence encodes CASSLSVGPRGGQYF.

This clonotype has a handful of counts. The CDR3 here is CASSLGPGLVGGELFF. CDR3 nucleotides: TGTGCCAGCAGCTTAGGTCCAGGGCTGGTAGGCGGGGAGCTGTTTTTT. The chain combines TRBV7-7 with TRBJ2-2, with D possibly TRBD1 on 5 matching bases. Germline CDR1 SSHAT, CDR2 FNYEAQ (reference sequence). This CDR3 is built from 16 residues. Trimming pared 1 base from V and 7 bases from J, leaving 16 bases between. Full variable domain (rest looked up from reference TRBV7-7 and TRBJ2-2): GAGVSQSPRYKVTKRGQDVTLRCDPISSHATLYWYQQALGQGPEFLTYFNYEAQPDKSGLPSDRFSAERPEGSISTLTIQRTEQRDSAMYRCASSLGPGLVGGELFFGEGSRLTVL.

V gene TRBV6-2 or TRBV6-3 combines with J gene TRBJ2-7, with D unclear. V lost 6 bases, J lost 3 bases, and 9 bases lay in between. The V gene's germline CDR1 is MNHEY and CDR2 SVGEGT. The CDR3 is 12 residues long. CDR3 in DNA: TGTGCCAGCAGGAACATGAACTACGAGCAGTACGTC. Translation: CASRNMNYEQYV.

The chain couples TRBV20-1 to TRBJ2-1; TRBD1 agrees at 8 bases. CDR3 length equals 18 residues. CDR1 and CDR2 from the germline V gene are DFQATT and SNEGSKA (reference sequence). Germline trimming cut 1 base from V and 4 bases from J; bases unmatched to any gene: 15. Here the CDR3 DNA reads TGCAGTGCTAGAGTACTGGGCAGGGGGCCGGAAACTTACAATGAGCAGTTCTTC. Translating it yields CSARVLGRGPETYNEQFF.